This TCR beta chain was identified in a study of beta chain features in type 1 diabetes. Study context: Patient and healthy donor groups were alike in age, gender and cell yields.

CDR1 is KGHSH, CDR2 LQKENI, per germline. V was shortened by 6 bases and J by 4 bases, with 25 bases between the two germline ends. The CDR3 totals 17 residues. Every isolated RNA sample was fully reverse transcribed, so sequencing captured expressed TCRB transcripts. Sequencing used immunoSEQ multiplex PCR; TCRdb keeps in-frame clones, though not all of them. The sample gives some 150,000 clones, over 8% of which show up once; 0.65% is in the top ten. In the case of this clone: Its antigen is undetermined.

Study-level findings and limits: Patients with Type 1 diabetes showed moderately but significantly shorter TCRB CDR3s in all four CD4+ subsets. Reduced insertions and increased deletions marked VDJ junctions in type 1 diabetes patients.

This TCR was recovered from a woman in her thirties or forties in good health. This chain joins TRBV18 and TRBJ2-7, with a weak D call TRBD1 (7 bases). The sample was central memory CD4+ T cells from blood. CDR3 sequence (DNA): TGTGCCAGCTCCCCTAAACGCGGGACAGACTATCGGTACGAGCAGTACTTC. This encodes CASSPKRGTDYRYEQYF.